The 21 T cell receptor beta chains presented below share a single source sample, sequenced in a study of blood T cell repertoires in COVID-19. TCRdb's copy holds only in-frame clones and misses some; the assay was immunoSEQ multiplex PCR. This table holds just over 300,000 clones, around 91% found once. The material sequenced was PBMCs or T cells enriched from blood (not recorded which). The receptors here all came from a woman aged 40-49 years who had recovered from COVID-19.

The rearrangement links TRBV29-1 to TRBJ1-2, with D perhaps TRBD1 (5 bases). Per the germline V gene, CDR1 is SQVTM and CDR2 is ANQGSEA. The CDR3 contains 13 residues. V lost 3 bases, J lost 1 base, and 9 bases lay in between. CDR3 sequence: CSVDIQVNYGYTF. The CDR3 DNA sequence: TGCAGCGTTGATATACAGGTTAACTATGGCTACACCTTC.

The chain uses TRBV19 and TRBJ2-1, with TRBD1 matching 7 bases. J gave up 0 bases and V 7 bases, and 6 bases lay outside the gene matches. Germline CDR1 is LNHDA and CDR2 is SQIVND (reference sequence). The CDR3 runs 15 residues. The CDR3 sequence is CASTMWTGSYNEQFF. CDR3 sequence (DNA): TGTGCCAGTACTATGTGGACAGGCTCCTACAATGAGCAGTTCTTC.

This rearrangement joins TRBV24-1 to TRBJ2-3; possible D gene TRBD1, 5 bases. The CDR3 has 15 amino acids. Trimming removed 4 bases from V and 4 bases from J, with 14 bases in between. CDR1 is KGHDR, CDR2 SFDVKD, per germline. In DNA, the CDR3 is TGTGCCACCAGTGACTCTCGGACATCATCAGATACGCAGTATTTT. This codes for CATSDSRTSSDTQYF.

The chain employs TRBV10-3 and TRBJ2-2; D possibly corresponds to TRBD2 (7 bases). V lost 10 bases and J lost 5, with 17 bases in between. The CDR3 consists of 14 residues. Germline CDR1 reads ENHRY; CDR2 reads SYGVKD. The CDR3 nucleotides read TGTGCCACCGGGGGGCTAGCGTCGACCGGGGAGCTGTTTTTT. As protein: CATGGLASTGELFF.

The chain recombines TRBV28 with TRBJ2-7; 10 bases fit TRBD2. Germline-derived CDR1 and CDR2 are MDHEN and SYDVKM. V was clipped by 9 bases and J by 2 bases; unmatched bases: 4. This CDR3 is built from 13 residues. DNA of the CDR3: TGTGCCAGTAGCGGGGGGCCAACCTACGAGCAGTACTTC. This encodes CASSGGPTYEQYF.

The gene calls are TRBV5-8 and TRBJ1-4, with 9 bases identical to TRBD1. Germline V gene data show CDR1 as SGHTS and CDR2 as YDEGEE. After removal of 2 bases from V and 7 bases from J, the junction contained 6 bases not matched to a gene. This CDR3 contains 15 residues. In DNA form, the CDR3 reads TGTGCCAGCAGCTTACAGGGGGCGAGGAGTGAAAAACTGTTTTTT. This gives the protein CASSLQGARSEKLFF.

This clone was recorded once. The J gene is TRBJ2-7, the V gene TRBV15; TRBD2 matches 8 bases. V lost 5 bases to trimming and J lost 4 bases; unmatched junction nucleotides: 13. The CDR3 is made up of 16 amino acids. Germline CDR1 reads LNHNV; CDR2 reads YYDKDF (reference sequence). The CDR3 nucleotides read TGTGCCACCAGCTCGCGGCGGGGGGTAGTAATTTACGAGCAGTACTTC. Translation: CATSSRRGVVIYEQYF. The whole variable domain, filled in from reference TRBV15 and TRBJ2-7, reads DAMVIQNPRYQVTQFGKPVTLSCSQTLNHNVMYWYQQKSSQAPKLLFHYYDKDFNNEADTPDNFQSRRPNTSFCFLDIRSPGLGDTAMYLCATSSRRGVVIYEQYFGPGTRLTVT.

About this clone itself: In the same sample, other DNA sequences code for this CDR3. This sequence joins TRBV11-2 and TRBJ1-2; 8 nucleotides align to TRBD1. CDR1 is SGHAT, CDR2 FQNNGV, per germline. The CDR3 extends over 13 amino acids. V lost 5 bases to trimming and J lost 7 bases; unmatched junction nucleotides: 6. CDR3 nucleotide sequence: TGTGCCAGCAGCCTAGGACAGGGCGGTGGCTACACCTTC. This gives the protein CASSLGQGGGYTF. The whole variable domain, filled in from reference TRBV11-2 and TRBJ1-2, reads EAGVAQSPRYKIIEKRQSVAFWCNPISGHATLYWYQQILGQGPKLLIQFQNNGVVDDSQLPKDRFSAERLKGVDSTLKIQPAKLEDSAVYLCASSLGQGGGYTFGSGTRLTVV.

This clone was seen a handful of times. This rearrangement joins TRBV28 to TRBJ1-5; D ambiguous. V was cut by 8 bases and J by 0 bases, with 8 bases left in between. Germline V gives CDR1 MDHEN, CDR2 SYDVKM. The CDR3 runs 13 residues. DNA of the CDR3: TGTGCCAGCCGCGGCACTAGCAATCAGCCCCAGCATTTT. The encoded protein is CASRGTSNQPQHF. The full variable domain, its missing parts supplied by reference TRBV28 and TRBJ1-5, is DVKVTQSSRYLVKRTGEKVFLECVQDMDHENMFWYRQDPGLGLRLIYFSYDVKMKEKGDIPEGYSVSREKKERFSLILESASTNQTSMYLCASRGTSNQPQHFGDGTRLSIL.

This chain links TRBV19 with TRBJ2-2; TRBD1 is a possible D gene (6 bases). Deletions cut 1 base from V and 6 bases from J, with 9 bases between. From germline, CDR1 is LNHDA and CDR2 SQIVND (reference sequence). The CDR3 runs to 14 residues. CDR3 DNA sequence: TGTGCCAGTAGTATAGGACAGGTTTCCGGGGAGCTGTTTTTT. It translates to CASSIGQVSGELFF.

J is TRBJ1-6 and V is TRBV28, with 7 bases aligning to TRBD1. Per germline, CDR1 MDHEN and CDR2 SYDVKM. The V gene end was trimmed by 2 bases and the J gene end by 8 bases; junction bases not matched to a gene: 3. The CDR3 has 14 amino acids. The CDR3 protein is CASSLMGQYSPLHF. The CDR3 region has the DNA TGTGCCAGCAGTTTAATGGGACAGTATTCACCCCTCCACTTT.

The chain links TRBV24-1 to TRBJ1-2, with D possibly being TRBD1 (6 bases). The V gene lost 0 bases and the J gene lost 6 bases, with 10 bases spanning the gap. The CDR3 is made up of 14 amino acids. CDR1 and CDR2 from the germline V gene are KGHDR and SFDVKD. The CDR3 bases are TGTGCCACCAGTGATTTGACACAGGGAGATGGCTACACCTTC. Protein sequence: CATSDLTQGDGYTF.

The genes are TRBV4-1 and TRBJ1-4; D is possibly TRBD1 (6 bases). The CDR3 totals 14 residues. The V end was cut by 4 bases, the J end by 7 bases, with 13 bases between. Looked up from germline, CDR1 is MGHRA and CDR2 is YSYEKL. CDR3 residues: CASSLSGGGEKLFF. The CDR3 bases are TGCGCCAGCAGCCTTTCTGGGGGCGGTGAAAAACTGTTTTTT.

The J gene is TRBJ2-1, the V gene TRBV6-5, with D possibly TRBD2 on 5 matching bases. Trimming removed 6 bases from V and 2 bases from J, with 8 bases in between. CDR3 length equals 13 residues. CDR1 and CDR2 from the germline V gene are MNHEY and SVGAGI. For the CDR3, the DNA is TGTGCCAGCAGGCGGGCGGCCTACAATGAGCAGTTCTTC. This translates into CASRRAAYNEQFF.

This clone was seen just once. This chain connects TRBV9 to TRBJ1-2, with D possibly TRBD1 on 6 matching bases. Trimming took 3 bases from V and 4 from J, leaving 13 bases between them. The CDR3 runs 14 residues. Looked up from germline, CDR1 is SGDLS and CDR2 is YYNGEE. CDR3 loop: CASSANAGAYGYTF. The CDR3 bases are TGTGCCAGCAGCGCGAATGCGGGGGCCTATGGCTACACCTTC.

This clone was seen a few times. The genes are TRBV18 and TRBJ1-6, with unresolved D. This CDR3 region has 15 residues. Trimming removed 3 bases from V and 6 bases from J, with 12 bases in between. CDR1 is KGHSH, CDR2 LQKENI, per germline. The CDR3 DNA sequence: TGTGCCAGCTCACCTCTGACTGAAGTTAATTCACCCCTCCACTTT. Protein product: CASSPLTEVNSPLHF.

The genes are TRBV5-4 and TRBJ2-3; TRBD2 agrees at 14 bases. The J segment lost 4 bases and the V segment lost 2 bases, leaving 6 bases of the junction unmatched. The CDR3 is 17 residues long. Per germline, CDR1 SGHNT and CDR2 YYREEE (reference sequence). As DNA, the CDR3 is TGTGCCAGCAGCTTTACCGGGACTAGCGGGAGAGCAGATACGCAGTATTTT. Protein product: CASSFTGTSGRADTQYF.

There are a few counts of this clone. This chain links TRBV19 with TRBJ1-4; possible D gene TRBD1, 5 bases. Between the trimmed V and J ends, which lost 5 bases and 8 bases, there was a span of 15 bases. The CDR3 is 14 residues long. Germline lookup yields CDR1 LNHDA and CDR2 SQIVND (reference sequence). In DNA form, the CDR3 reads TGTGCCAGTAGTCCCCAGACAGACCGAGAAAAACTGTTTTTT. Amino acid sequence: CASSPQTDREKLFF.

The chain recombines TRBV11-2 with TRBJ2-7, with a tentative D call TRBD1 (6 bases). Germline V gene sequence: CDR1 SGHAT, CDR2 FQNNGV. The CDR3 totals 15 residues. Trimming took off 6 bases at V and 2 bases at J, with 17 bases between the two ends. The CDR3 DNA reads as TGTGCCAGCAGGGGGGTCAGGGGATCCCCCTACGAGCAGTACTTC. Encoded protein: CASRGVRGSPYEQYF.

The chain couples TRBV5-1 to TRBJ2-3, with 12 bases lining up with TRBD2. The trim removed 2 bases at V and 4 bases at J, leaving 8 bases unmatched. Germline V gene sequence: CDR1 SGHRS, CDR2 YFSETQ. This CDR3 contains 17 residues. CDR3: CASSFGRLAGVPDTQYF. CDR3 DNA: TGCGCCAGCAGCTTCGGGAGACTAGCGGGAGTTCCAGATACGCAGTATTTT.

The rearrangement links TRBV5-1 to TRBJ2-1; 8 bases are a match to TRBD2. Germline CDR1 SGHRS, CDR2 YFSETQ. The CDR3 spans 14 residues. After removal of 5 bases from V and 10 bases from J, the junction contained 11 bases not matched to a gene. Written as DNA, the CDR3 is TGCGCCAGCAGTCCCTCGACTAGCGCCGGAGAGCAGTTCTTC. Translating it yields CASSPSTSAGEQFF.